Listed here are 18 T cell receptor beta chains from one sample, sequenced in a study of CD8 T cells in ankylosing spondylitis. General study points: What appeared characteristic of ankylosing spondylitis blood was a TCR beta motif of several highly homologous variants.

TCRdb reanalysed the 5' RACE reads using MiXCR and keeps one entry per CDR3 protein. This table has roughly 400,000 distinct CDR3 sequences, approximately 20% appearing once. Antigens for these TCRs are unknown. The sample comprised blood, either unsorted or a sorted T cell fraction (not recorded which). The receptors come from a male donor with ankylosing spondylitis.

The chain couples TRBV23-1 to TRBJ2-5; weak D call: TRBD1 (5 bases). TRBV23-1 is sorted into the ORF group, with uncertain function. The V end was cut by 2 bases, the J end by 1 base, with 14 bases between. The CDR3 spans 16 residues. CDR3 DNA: TGCGCCAGCAGTCAACTTGACAGCCCGATCCAAGAGACCCAGTACTTC. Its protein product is CASSQLDSPIQETQYF.

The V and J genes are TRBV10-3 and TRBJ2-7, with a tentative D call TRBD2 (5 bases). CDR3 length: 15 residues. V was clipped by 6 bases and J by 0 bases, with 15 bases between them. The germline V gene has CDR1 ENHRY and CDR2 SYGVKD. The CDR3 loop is CAISEGTRASYEQYF. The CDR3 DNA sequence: TGTGCCATCAGCGAGGGTACAAGAGCCTCCTACGAGCAGTACTTC.

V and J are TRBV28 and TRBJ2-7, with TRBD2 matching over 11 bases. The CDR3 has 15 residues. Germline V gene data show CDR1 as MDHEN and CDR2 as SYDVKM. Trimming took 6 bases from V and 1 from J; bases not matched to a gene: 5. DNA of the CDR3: TGTGCCAGCAGGCGGACTAGCGGGTTTTCCTACGAGCAGTACTTC. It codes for CASRRTSGFSYEQYF.

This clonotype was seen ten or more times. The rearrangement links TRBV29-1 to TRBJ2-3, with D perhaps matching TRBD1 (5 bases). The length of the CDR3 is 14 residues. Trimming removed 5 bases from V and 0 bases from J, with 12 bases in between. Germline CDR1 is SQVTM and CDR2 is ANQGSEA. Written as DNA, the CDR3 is TGCAGCGTTTCTAGGGGCTCTAGCACAGATACGCAGTATTTT. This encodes CSVSRGSSTDTQYF.

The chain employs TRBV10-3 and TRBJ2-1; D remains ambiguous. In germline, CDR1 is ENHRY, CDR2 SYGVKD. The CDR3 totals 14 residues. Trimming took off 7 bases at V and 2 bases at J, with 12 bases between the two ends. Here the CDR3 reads CAIIKAEAYNEQFF. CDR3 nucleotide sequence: TGTGCCATCATAAAGGCCGAAGCCTACAATGAGCAGTTCTTC.

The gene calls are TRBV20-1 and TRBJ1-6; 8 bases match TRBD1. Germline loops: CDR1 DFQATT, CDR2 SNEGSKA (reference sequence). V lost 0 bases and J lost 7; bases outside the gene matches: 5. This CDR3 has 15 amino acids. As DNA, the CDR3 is TGCAGTGCTAGAGATCGGGGGACAGGCAATTCACCCCTCCACTTT. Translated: CSARDRGTGNSPLHF.

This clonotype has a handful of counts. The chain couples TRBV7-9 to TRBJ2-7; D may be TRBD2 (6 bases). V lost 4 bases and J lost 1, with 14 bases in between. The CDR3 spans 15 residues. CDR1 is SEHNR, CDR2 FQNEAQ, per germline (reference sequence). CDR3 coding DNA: TGTGCCAGCAGCTGGGCGGGGCGCATTTCCTACGAGCAGTACTTC. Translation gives CASSWAGRISYEQYF.

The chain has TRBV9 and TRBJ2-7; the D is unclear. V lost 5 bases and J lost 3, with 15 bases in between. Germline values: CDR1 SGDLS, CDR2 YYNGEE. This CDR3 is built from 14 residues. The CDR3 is CASSPLDGDYEQYF. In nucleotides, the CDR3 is TGTGCCAGCAGTCCCCTGGACGGAGACTACGAGCAGTACTTC.

The CDR3 here is CASSLLSAGGTGELFF. The CDR3, as DNA: TGTGCCAGCAGCTTGCTGTCAGCGGGAGGAACCGGGGAGCTGTTTTTT. The rearrangement links TRBV5-5 to TRBJ2-2, with 9 bases aligning to TRBD2. V gave up 1 base and J gave up 5 bases; unmatched junction bases: 6. The germline gives CDR1 SGHKS, CDR2 YYEKEE (reference sequence). This CDR3 has 16 residues.

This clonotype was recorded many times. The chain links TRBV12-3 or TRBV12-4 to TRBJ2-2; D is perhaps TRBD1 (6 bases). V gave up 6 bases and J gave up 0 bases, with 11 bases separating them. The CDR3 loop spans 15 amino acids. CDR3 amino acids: CASRTGTTNTGELFF. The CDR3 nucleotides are TGTGCCAGCAGAACCGGGACAACGAACACCGGGGAGCTGTTTTTT.

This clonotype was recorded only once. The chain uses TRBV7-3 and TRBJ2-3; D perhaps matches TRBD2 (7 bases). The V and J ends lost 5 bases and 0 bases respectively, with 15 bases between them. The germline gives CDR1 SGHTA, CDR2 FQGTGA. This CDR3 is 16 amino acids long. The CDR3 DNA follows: TGTGCCAGCAGCCCGGGGGAGGGGGGCAGCACAGATACGCAGTATTTT. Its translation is CASSPGEGGSTDTQYF.

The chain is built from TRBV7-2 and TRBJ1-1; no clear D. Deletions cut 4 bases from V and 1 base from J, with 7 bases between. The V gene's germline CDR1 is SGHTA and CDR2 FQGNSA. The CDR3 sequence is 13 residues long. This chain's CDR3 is CASSSVRNTEAFF. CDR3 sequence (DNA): TGTGCCAGCAGCTCTGTCAGGAACACTGAAGCTTTCTTT.

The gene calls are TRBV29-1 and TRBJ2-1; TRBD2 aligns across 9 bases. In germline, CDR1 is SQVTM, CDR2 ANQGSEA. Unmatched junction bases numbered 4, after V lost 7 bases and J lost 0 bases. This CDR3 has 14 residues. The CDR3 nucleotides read TGCAGCGCTAGCGGGACTCGCTCCTACAATGAGCAGTTCTTC. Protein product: CSASGTRSYNEQFF.

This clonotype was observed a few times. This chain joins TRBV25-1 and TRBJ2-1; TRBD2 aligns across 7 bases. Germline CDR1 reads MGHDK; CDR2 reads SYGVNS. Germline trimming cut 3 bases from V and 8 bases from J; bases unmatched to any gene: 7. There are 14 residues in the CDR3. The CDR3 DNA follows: TGTGCCAGCAGTGAGGGAGGGTCTTTACATGAGCAGTTCTTC. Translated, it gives CASSEGGSLHEQFF.

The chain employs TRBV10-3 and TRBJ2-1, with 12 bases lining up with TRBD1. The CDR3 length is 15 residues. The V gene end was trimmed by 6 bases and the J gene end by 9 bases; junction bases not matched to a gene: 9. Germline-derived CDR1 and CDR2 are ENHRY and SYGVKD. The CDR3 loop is CAIRPGQGAPGEQFF. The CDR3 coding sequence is TGTGCCATCAGACCGGGACAGGGGGCGCCGGGTGAGCAGTTCTTC.

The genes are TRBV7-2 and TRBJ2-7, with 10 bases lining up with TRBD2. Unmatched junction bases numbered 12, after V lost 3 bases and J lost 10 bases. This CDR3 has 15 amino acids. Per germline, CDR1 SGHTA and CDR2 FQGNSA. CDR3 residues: CASSFGTSATVGQYF. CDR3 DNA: TGTGCCAGCAGCTTCGGGACTAGCGCCACGGTCGGACAGTACTTC.

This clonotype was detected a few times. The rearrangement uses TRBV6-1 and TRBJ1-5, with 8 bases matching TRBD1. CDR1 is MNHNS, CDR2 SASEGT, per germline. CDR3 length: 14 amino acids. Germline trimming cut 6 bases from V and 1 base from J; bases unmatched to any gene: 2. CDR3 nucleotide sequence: TGTGCCAGCAGCCGGACAGGGAGCAATCAGCCCCAGCATTTT. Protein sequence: CASSRTGSNQPQHF.

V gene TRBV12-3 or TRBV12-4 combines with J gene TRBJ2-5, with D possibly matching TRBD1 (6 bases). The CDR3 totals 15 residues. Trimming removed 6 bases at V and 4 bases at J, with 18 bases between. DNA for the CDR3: TGTGCCAGCAGGCCGCAGGTGAAGGGGGTAGAGACCCAGTACTTC. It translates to CASRPQVKGVETQYF.